This paragraph reports one T cell receptor (beta chain). Its antigen is currently unknown. Researchers made TCR beta libraries by using iRepertoire HTBI primers and running Arm-PCR on CDR3 regions. Each CDR3 protein is one row after TCRdb ran MiXCR on the multiplex PCR reads. The repertoire includes 400,000 to 450,000 distinct CDR3 sequences, roughly a quarter of them detected once, and approximately 26% sits in the top ten. Time point here: persistent/refractory GD, antithyroid drugs over 5 years with positive TRAb. The authors made the TCR library using RNA they extracted from PBMCs. Patients came from an endocrinology department in Xi'an, China. EDTA tubes were used for drawing around 8.2 milliliters of peripheral blood. The germline V gene encodes CDR1 SGHRS and CDR2 YFSETQ. V was trimmed by 2 bases and J by 4 bases, leaving 9 bases between them. The CDR3 is 14 amino acids. The data belong to a study of regulatory T cells in long-lasting Graves disease. Study information: Graves' disease counted as persistent after over 5 years of antithyroid drugs with positive TSH receptor antibodies.

General study results and limits: Lower TCR diversity was seen in persistent Graves' patients than in newly diagnosed ones.

This chain joins TRBV5-1 and TRBJ2-2; no definite D call. The sample consisted of peripheral blood mononuclear cells (PBMCs), taken when the disease was refractory, from a patient treated with antithyroid drugs. The TCR sequence derives from a female donor with Graves disease. CDR3 sequence (DNA): TGCGCCAGCAGCTTCCCCAGTGGCACCGGGGAGCTGTTTTTT. It translates to CASSFPSGTGELFF.